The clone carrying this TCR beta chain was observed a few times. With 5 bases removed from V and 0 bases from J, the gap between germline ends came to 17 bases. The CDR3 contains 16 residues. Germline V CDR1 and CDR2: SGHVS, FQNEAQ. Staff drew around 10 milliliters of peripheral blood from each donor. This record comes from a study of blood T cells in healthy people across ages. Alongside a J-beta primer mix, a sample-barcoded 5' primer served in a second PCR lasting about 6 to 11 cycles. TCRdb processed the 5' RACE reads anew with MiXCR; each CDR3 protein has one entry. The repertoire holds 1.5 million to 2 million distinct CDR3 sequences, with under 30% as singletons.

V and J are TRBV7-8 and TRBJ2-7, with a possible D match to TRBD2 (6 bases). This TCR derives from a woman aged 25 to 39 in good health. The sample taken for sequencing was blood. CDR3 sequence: CASSGRLGGNSYEQYF. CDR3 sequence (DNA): TGTGCCAGCAGCGGCCGCTTGGGGGGAAACTCCTACGAGCAGTACTTC.